Following are 26 T cell receptor beta chains from one sample sequenced in a study of cytomegalovirus exposure and HLA in healthy donors. PCR used 60 Vbeta primers and 13 Jbeta primers. Libraries were prepared by immunoSEQ multiplex PCR; TCRdb keeps only in-frame clonotypes and omits some of them. The sample lists 90,000 to 140,000 clones, 65% to 80% occurring once. Sequenced: PBMCs. The receptors shown here come from a male donor in good health and CMV-seronegative.

V is TRBV28 and J is TRBJ2-1; no definite D call. Germline V gives CDR1 MDHEN, CDR2 SYDVKM. Trimming took 9 bases from V and 0 from J, leaving 9 bases between them. The CDR3 length is 13 residues. CDR3 in amino acids: CASRVSSYNEQFF. The DNA of the CDR3 is TGTGCCAGTCGCGTAAGCTCCTACAATGAGCAGTTCTTC.

This rearrangement joins TRBV27 to TRBJ1-5; 8 nucleotides line up with TRBD1. The V gene end was trimmed by 3 bases and the J gene end by 4 bases; junction bases not matched to a gene: 2. The CDR3 totals 14 residues. Germline-derived CDR1 and CDR2 are MNHEY and SMNVEV (reference sequence). The CDR3 DNA follows: TGTGCCAGCAGTTTTCAGGGGGCTAATCAGCCCCAGCATTTT. Translation: CASSFQGANQPQHF.

This clone showed up just once. This rearrangement joins TRBV9 to TRBJ2-5; the D is unclear. The J call is uncertain, as TRBJ2-7 better fits the DNA end. Germline CDR1 is SGDLS and CDR2 is YYNGEE. The CDR3 has 15 residues. The CDR3 DNA is TGTGCCAGCAGCGTTTCCAGCGTAATCTCCTACGAGCAGTACTTC. Its protein product is CASSVSSVISYEQYF.

CDR3 protein: CASREDARDTEAFF. CDR3 bases: TGCGCCAGCAGGGAGGACGCTCGGGACACTGAAGCTTTCTTT. The chain has TRBV5-1 and TRBJ1-1; D is unclear. The CDR3 spans 14 residues. Germline CDR1 is SGHRS and CDR2 is YFSETQ. Trimming took off 5 bases at V and 3 bases at J, with 14 bases between the two ends. The variable domain in full, completed from reference TRBV5-1 and TRBJ1-1, reads KAGVTQTPRYLIKTRGQQVTLSCSPISGHRSVSWYQQTPGQGLQFLFEYFSETQRNKGNFPGRFSGRQFSNSRSEMNVSTLELGDSALYLCASREDARDTEAFFGQGTRLTVV.

The CDR3 spells CASSFSYEQYF. Here the CDR3 DNA reads TGTGCCAGCAGCTTCTCCTACGAGCAGTACTTC. The chain links TRBV5-6 to TRBJ2-5, with D unresolved. The last part of the DNA fits TRBJ2-7 better; the J call may be wrong. CDR1 is SGHDT, CDR2 YYEEEE, per germline. The CDR3 covers 11 residues.

The chain employs TRBV11-2 and TRBJ2-1; D gene uncertain. Between the trimmed V and J ends, which lost 1 base and 6 bases, there was a span of 16 bases. The CDR3 sequence is 16 residues long. The germline gives CDR1 SGHAT, CDR2 FQNNGV. Here the CDR3 reads CASSLVALSFLNEQFF. CDR3 DNA sequence: TGTGCCAGCAGCTTAGTGGCCCTTTCCTTTCTCAATGAGCAGTTCTTC.

The chain uses TRBV27 and TRBJ2-1; 8 bases map to TRBD2. Germline lookup yields CDR1 MNHEY and CDR2 SMNVEV (reference sequence). After removal of 3 bases from V and 5 bases from J, the junction contained 3 bases not matched to a gene. The CDR3 covers 14 residues. Written as DNA, the CDR3 is TGTGCCAGCAGTTTTGCCGGGAGGGACAATGAGCAGTTCTTC. Its protein is CASSFAGRDNEQFF.

The chain joins TRBV28 to TRBJ2-1; 10 bases align to TRBD2. This CDR3 is built from 14 residues. V shed 6 bases, J shed 10 bases, and the junction held 9 bases outside the gene matches. CDR1 and CDR2 from the germline V gene are MDHEN and SYDVKM. DNA of the CDR3: TGTGCCAGCAGAGCCGGGACTAGCGTCCGGGAGCAGTTCTTC. Amino acids: CASRAGTSVREQFF.

J is TRBJ1-2 and V is TRBV18; the match to TRBD1 covers 10 bases. J lost 8 bases, V lost 3 bases, and 6 bases had no gene match. CDR3 size: 14 residues. The germline CDR1 and CDR2 sequences are KGHSH and LQKENI. The CDR3 reads CASSPTGTGDGYTF. CDR3 DNA sequence: TGTGCCAGCTCACCGACCGGGACAGGGGACGGCTACACCTTC.

The chain combines TRBV19 with TRBJ1-5, with 8 bases fitting TRBD1. The CDR3 extends over 14 amino acids. Germline CDR1 LNHDA, CDR2 SQIVND (reference sequence). Germline trimming cut 6 bases from V and 7 bases from J; bases unmatched to any gene: 8. The CDR3 DNA sequence: TGTGCCAGTAGGGCAGGGGGCCCTGTACAGCCCCAGCATTTT. Its translation: CASRAGGPVQPQHF. The full variable domain, completed using reference TRBV19 and TRBJ1-5, is DGGITQSPKYLFRKEGQNVTLSCEQNLNHDAMYWYRQDPGQGLRLIYYSQIVNDFQKGDIAEGYSVSREKKESFPLTVTSAQKNPTAFYLCASRAGGPVQPQHFGDGTRLSIL.

J is TRBJ2-1 and V is TRBV18; TRBD2 might be the D (6 bases). Germline V CDR1 and CDR2: KGHSH, LQKENI. Trimming removed 3 bases from V and 5 bases from J, with 14 bases in between. CDR3 length equals 15 residues. CDR3 bases: TGTGCCAGCTCACCCTTGGGGGGAGTGGACAATGAGCAGTTCTTC. As protein: CASSPLGGVDNEQFF. Looking up the rest from reference TRBV18 and TRBJ2-1 gives the full variable domain: NAGVMQNPRHLVRRRGQEARLRCSPMKGHSHVYWYRQLPEEGLKFMVYLQKENIIDESGMPKERFSAEFPKEGPSILRIQQVVRGDSAAYFCASSPLGGVDNEQFFGPGTRLTVL.

The gene calls are TRBV6-6 and TRBJ1-2; tentatively, D is TRBD1 (6 bases). Looked up from germline, CDR1 is MNHNY and CDR2 is SVGAGI (reference sequence). The V end lost 2 bases, the J end lost 8 bases, and 15 bases lay between the germline ends. The CDR3 length is 14 residues. CDR3 amino acids: CASSYRDIGFGYTF. As DNA, the CDR3 is TGTGCCAGCAGTTACCGGGACATCGGCTTCGGCTACACCTTC.

The rearrangement joins TRBV11-3 to TRBJ2-1, with 10 bases identical to TRBD2. CDR3 length: 15 amino acids. With 5 bases clipped from V and 4 bases from J, the junction kept 5 bases outside the gene matches. Per germline, CDR1 SGHNT and CDR2 YENEEA. The CDR3 reads CASSNPGLAYNEQFF. The CDR3 DNA sequence: TGTGCCAGCAGCAACCCGGGACTAGCGTACAATGAGCAGTTCTTC.

V and J are TRBV28 and TRBJ2-7, with 9 bases matching TRBD1. This CDR3 region has 15 residues. Germline V lookup: CDR1 MDHEN, CDR2 SYDVKM. V trimming: 5 bases; J trimming: 0 bases; junction bases outside the gene matches: 5. The CDR3 bases are TGTGCCAGCAGTATGACAGGGGGAGGCTCCTACGAGCAGTACTTC. It translates to CASSMTGGGSYEQYF.

The rearrangement joins TRBV18 to TRBJ1-4; the match to TRBD1 covers 7 bases. In germline, CDR1 is KGHSH, CDR2 LQKENI. The trim removed 3 bases at V and 4 bases at J, leaving 5 bases unmatched. This CDR3 spans 15 amino acids. CDR3 sequence: CASSPGDRFNEKLFF. CDR3 DNA: TGTGCCAGCTCACCCGGGGACAGATTTAATGAAAAACTGTTTTTT.

The chain has TRBV28 and TRBJ1-2; D remains ambiguous. V dropped 8 bases and J dropped 6 bases, with 16 bases sitting between them. The CDR3 loop spans 13 amino acids. Germline V gene lookup returns CDR1 MDHEN and CDR2 SYDVKM. The CDR3 here is CASRPGRENGYTF. In DNA form, the CDR3 reads TGTGCCAGCCGACCAGGACGGGAGAATGGCTACACCTTC.

The chain joins TRBV11-2 to TRBJ2-7; 7 nucleotides line up with TRBD1. The germline V gene has CDR1 SGHAT and CDR2 FQNNGV. The V segment lost 6 bases and the J segment 6 bases; nucleotides outside the gene matches: 11. The CDR3 totals 14 residues. This CDR3 reads CASSRQGSSPEQYF. The CDR3, as DNA: TGTGCCAGCAGTCGACAGGGTTCAAGTCCCGAGCAGTACTTC.

On this clone: An end of the junction differs from the germline gene, which may be a read error. Different DNA sequences within this sample yield the same CDR3. The rearrangement joins TRBV7-2 to TRBJ1-1, with 8 bases aligning to TRBD1. This CDR3 has 14 residues. Germline V gene data show CDR1 as SGHTA and CDR2 as FQGNSA. CDR3 DNA sequence: TGTGCCAGCAGCACCAGGGGGCTAAGCACTGAGGCTTTCTTT. Translated, it gives CASSTRGLSTEAFF.

J is TRBJ2-7 and V is TRBV1; the table's D call TRBD2 went unverified against the DNA. TRBV1 is a known pseudogene. This CDR3 has 17 amino acids. This chain's CDR3 is CTSSQDIAGGPDFEQYF. The CDR3 region has the DNA TGCACCAGCAGCCAAGATATAGCGGGAGGGCCGGATTTTGAGCAGTACTTC.

The chain couples TRBV18 to TRBJ2-7, with 9 bases aligning to TRBD1. CDR3 length: 14 amino acids. CDR1 and CDR2 (germline): KGHSH, LQKENI. Unmatched junction bases numbered 5, after V lost 5 bases and J lost 3 bases. The CDR3 sequence: CASSSGQGNYEQYF. The CDR3 bases are TGTGCCAGCTCATCGGGACAGGGCAACTACGAGCAGTACTTC.

The chain has TRBV18 and TRBJ2-1; TRBD2 aligns across 9 bases. The CDR3 runs 15 residues. V lost 1 base, J lost 9 bases, and 7 bases stayed unmatched. CDR1 KGHSH and CDR2 LQKENI come from the germline V gene. CDR3 DNA: TGTGCCAGCTCACCACTAGTAGCGGGAGAGGGTGAGCAGTTCTTC. This translates into CASSPLVAGEGEQFF.

V usage is TRBV11-3 and J usage is TRBJ1-5, with a weak D call TRBD1 (6 bases). CDR3 size: 13 residues. V was cut by 4 bases and J by 4 bases, with 8 bases left in between. Germline CDR1 is SGHNT and CDR2 is YENEEA. DNA of the CDR3: TGTGCCAGCAGCTACAGGGCTAATCAGCCCCAGCATTTT. Protein product: CASSYRANQPQHF.

V usage is TRBV9 and J usage is TRBJ2-7; TRBD1 aligns across 11 bases. Germline assignment: CDR1 SGDLS and CDR2 YYNGEE. The CDR3 spans 15 residues. The ends lost 4 bases at V and 5 bases at J; junction bases unmatched: 8. CDR3 sequence reads: CASSPSDRGHHEQYF. The CDR3 nucleotides are TGTGCCAGCAGCCCGTCGGACAGGGGGCACCACGAGCAGTACTTC.

The chain has TRBV5-1 and TRBJ1-1; D unresolved. This CDR3 has 14 amino acids. CDR1 SGHRS and CDR2 YFSETQ come from the germline V gene. Trimming removed 2 bases from V and 5 bases from J, with 13 bases in between. The CDR3 region has the DNA TGCGCCAGCAGCTTACGCGGGGAAAGGACTGAAGCTTTCTTT. Encoded protein: CASSLRGERTEAFF. Drawing the rest from reference TRBV5-1 and TRBJ1-1, the complete variable domain is KAGVTQTPRYLIKTRGQQVTLSCSPISGHRSVSWYQQTPGQGLQFLFEYFSETQRNKGNFPGRFSGRQFSNSRSEMNVSTLELGDSALYLCASSLRGERTEAFFGQGTRLTVV.

This clone came up a few times. This chain links TRBV7-8 with TRBJ2-1, with 11 bases aligning to TRBD2. Germline values: CDR1 SGHVS, CDR2 FQNEAQ. The J segment lost 0 bases and the V segment lost 5 bases, leaving 15 bases of the junction unmatched. The CDR3 spans 20 residues. The CDR3 nucleotides are TGTGCCAGCAGCCACCCCATAGCGGGAGGGAGGGGGACCTCCTACAATGAGCAGTTCTTC. It yields the protein CASSHPIAGGRGTSYNEQFF.

This clone was detected once. A junction boundary mismatches the germline segment, possibly from a read error. The rearrangement joins TRBV7-9 to TRBJ2-2, with 9 nucleotides matching TRBD1. Per the germline V gene, CDR1 is SEHNR and CDR2 is FQNEAQ (reference sequence). This CDR3 has 17 amino acids. CDR3 in DNA: TGTTCCAGCAGCGCATCCGGACAGGGGTTGAGAACCGGGGAGCTGTTTTTT. Protein sequence: CSSSASGQGLRTGELFF.